Here is one T cell receptor (beta chain) with its context. Its cognate antigen has yet to be identified. The record has no base qualities; no much larger clone is one base away. At one collaborating source in Seattle, patients were enrolled during active infection and were followed longitudinally through the course of disease. Whole blood was collected in K2EDTA tubes by collaborating institutions according to the institutions' own protocols. For TCRbeta analysis, collaborators shipped samples in one of three forms: frozen whole blood, isolated PBMCs, or DNA extracted from either of those sample types. Clipping removes 3 bases from V and 1 base from J, with 11 as the unmatched junction base count. The CDR3 holds 17 amino acids from the cysteine to the phenylalanine. The kept DNA is CDR3 alone, 51 bases in frame from the first base. Sequences SEHNR (CDR1) and FQNEAQ (CDR2) are obtained from the germline V gene (reference sequence).

The sample comes from a study of blood T cell repertoires in COVID-19 (TCRdb year 2020). Regarding the research as a whole: The collaborator samples originated in the United States, Italy and Spain and spanned the acute and convalescent phases of COVID-19. The prospective study material was composed of cDNA or gDNA derived from T cells, B-cell-depleted T cells, or PBMCs. Samples came from the ongoing ImmuneRACE study (first 160 participants) plus 1,254 subjects from 6 global collaborators. Nearly every sample came with metadata listing a de-identified subject ID, COVID-19 status, age in years and sex. Where HLA class I and class II types were available, the types were taken from metadata supplied by the sample provider, not from assay-based typing. The repertoires were made available in a free public database intended to serve as a resource for research on the immune response to SARS-CoV-2. Subjects who had been exposed to COVID-19, were actively infected with it, or had recovered from it provided the deeply sampled blood TCRbeta repertoires that made up the dataset.

The immunoSEQ Assay, a bias-controlled multiplex PCR, was used to amplify TCRbeta CDR3 regions from genomic DNA. As for how the authors treated the data: Within the assay, amplification of reference gene primers was used to estimate how many nucleated cells each sample contained. To quantify the absolute abundance of each unique TCRbeta CDR3 rearrangement, sequence reads were collapsed and filtered. For each sample, productive Simpson clonality was calculated as the square root of Simpson's diversity index across productive rearrangements. In TCRdb, the immuneACCESS table is reduced to in-frame sequences with V and J assigned. These tables do not hold every clone; where another copy was compared, an unresolved V gene accounts for under half, and the others remain unexplained. Clone size and V and J calls were adopted from that table, with D and trimming inferred from the DNA. The sample profile shows some 49,000 clones; around 81% of them were found once. About 22% of the sample goes to the ten largest clones.

Overall study outcomes, separate from this receptor: The quantity of clinical and demographic metadata differed by source and by participant and was supplied without curation.

This TCR was sampled from a woman aged 80 or over with COVID-19, enrolled during active disease. The V gene is TRBV7-9 and the J gene is TRBJ1-2; 7 of the junction bases match TRBD1. Sequencing input: peripheral blood. The CDR3 sequence is CASSLFKGQTFNYGYTF. The nucleotides are TGTGCCAGCAGCTTGTTTAAGGGACAGACGTTTAACTATGGCTACACCTTC.